The sample holds one count of the clone carrying this T cell receptor (beta chain). What it binds is unknown. Memory CD4+ cells were the fraction left after CD45RA+ naive selection. The germline CDR1 and CDR2 sequences are LNHDA and SQIVND (reference sequence). The CDR3 covers 18 residues. V dropped 3 bases and J dropped 4; count of bases not matched to a gene: 9. This specimen belongs to a study of shared clonotypes between healthy human individuals. Study observations and caveats: Among non-shared clonotypes, generation probabilities were lower than among those shared by all four donors. It was observed that 5% to 6% of naive CD4 clonotypes were shared across several donors.

A deep-level run was used for the assay. This table comes from immunoSEQ multiplex PCR, and its TCRdb copy is limited to in-frame clones, with some not included. The table records 1,400,000 or so clones, just under 99% of them present only once. This chain joins TRBV19 and TRBJ2-2, with 12 bases fitting TRBD1. The TCR comes from a man aged 30 to 45 in good health. Source material: naive CD4+ T cells sorted from blood. Stated subset: CD45RA+ positively selected. The CDR3 nucleotides are TGTGCCAGTAGTATCAGGGGGACAGGGGGCTCGGTCACCGGGGAGCTGTTTTTT. Amino acid sequence: CASSIRGTGGSVTGELFF.